These 7 T cell receptor beta chains share one sample of origin, sequenced in a study of T cell responses to AZD1222 COVID-19 vaccine. Produced via immunoSEQ multiplex PCR; TCRdb's table is partial and in-frame only. The table lists about 130,000 clones, roughly 92% of them singletons. This material consisted of peripheral blood, taken 28 days after the second AZD1222 dose. The receptors derive from an adult who received the AZD1222 COVID-19 vaccine.

The chain uses TRBV5-1 and TRBJ1-4; the D gene is possibly TRBD1 (5 bases). The CDR3 runs 13 residues. V was shortened by 7 bases and J by 7 bases, with 14 bases between the two germline ends. Looked up from germline, CDR1 is SGHRS and CDR2 is YFSETQ. The DNA for the CDR3 is TGCGCCAGCGGGCTCCGGGGCGGTGAAAAACTGTTTTTT. This encodes CASGLRGGEKLFF.

The chain couples TRBV12-3 or TRBV12-4 to TRBJ2-5, with D uncertain. Between the trimmed V and J ends, which lost 7 bases and 1 base, there was a span of 10 bases. The length of the CDR3 is 13 residues. This CDR3 is CASKRPIQETQYF. For the CDR3, the DNA is TGTGCCAGCAAGAGACCGATCCAAGAGACCCAGTACTTC.

V gene TRBV7-2 combines with J gene TRBJ2-7; the match to TRBD2 covers 9 bases. Germline CDR1 reads SGHTA; CDR2 reads FQGNSA. V lost 3 bases to trimming and J lost 3 bases; unmatched junction nucleotides: 3. There are 14 residues in the CDR3. This chain's CDR3 is CASSFNSGGYEQYF. The DNA of the CDR3 is TGTGCCAGCAGCTTTAATAGCGGGGGCTACGAGCAGTACTTC.

V and J are TRBV10-3 and TRBJ1-3; D possibly corresponds to TRBD1 (6 bases). This CDR3 is 16 amino acids long. The V gene lost 2 bases and the J gene lost 2 bases, with 13 bases spanning the gap. Germline V CDR1 and CDR2: ENHRY, SYGVKD. The CDR3 sequence is CAISEPQGSAGNTIYF. The CDR3 DNA is TGTGCCATCAGTGAGCCCCAGGGGTCTGCTGGAAACACCATATATTTT.

This chain joins TRBV7-7 and TRBJ2-2; D is possibly TRBD1 (5 bases). Between the trimmed V and J ends, which lost 6 bases and 5 bases, there was a span of 13 bases. The CDR3 covers 14 residues. Germline V gene lookup returns CDR1 SSHAT and CDR2 FNYEAQ (reference sequence). The CDR3 region is CASSPQGFTGELFF. CDR3 DNA: TGTGCCAGCAGTCCCCAGGGATTTACCGGGGAGCTGTTTTTT.

This chain links TRBV5-6 with TRBJ2-7, with 8 bases fitting TRBD1. Germline V gene sequence: CDR1 SGHDT, CDR2 YYEEEE. This CDR3 has 17 residues. Trimming cost V 2 bases and J 4 bases; bases outside gene matches: 14. This CDR3 is CASSLNPVRDRSYEQYF. CDR3 coding DNA: TGTGCCAGCAGCTTAAATCCGGTAAGGGACAGGTCGTACGAGCAGTACTTC. Drawing the rest from reference TRBV5-6 and TRBJ2-7, the complete variable domain is DAGVTQSPTHLIKTRGQQVTLRCSPKSGHDTVSWYQQALGQGPQFIFQYYEEEERQRGNFPDRFSGHQFPNYSSELNVNALLLGDSALYLCASSLNPVRDRSYEQYFGPGTRLTVT.

The chain is built from TRBV10-3 and TRBJ2-2, with a possible D match to TRBD2 (5 bases). V was cut by 4 bases and J by 4 bases, with 10 bases left in between. There are 14 residues in the CDR3. From germline, CDR1 is ENHRY and CDR2 SYGVKD. The CDR3 here is CAISGGPGTGELFF. The DNA for the CDR3 is TGTGCCATCAGTGGAGGGCCCGGCACCGGGGAGCTGTTTTTT.